The clone carrying this T cell receptor beta chain came up a few times. No antigen is known for it. This CDR3 contains 13 residues. Trimming removed 5 bases from V and 4 bases from J, with 10 bases in between. Germline CDR1 and CDR2: LNHNV and YYDKDF (reference sequence). PBMCs stemmed from 10 ml fresh peripheral blood. Amplified TCR beta CDR3 regions came from RNA transcripts. In the first-round RT-PCR of the TCR CDR3, the HTBI primer set was used. MiXCR, applied by TCRdb to the multiplex PCR reads, yields one record per CDR3 protein. Here the sample spans around 190,000 distinct CDR3 sequences, over 15% being singletons. The record originates from a study of T cells in Graves' hyperthyroidism and ophthalmopathy. Study in general: Pretreatment peripheral blood was obtained at initial diagnosis.

General study findings and limits: Progression to ophthalmopathy was predicted a median of roughly 6.6 months early. Most expanded thyroid clonotypes above 0.001 also appeared in blood.

The chain joins TRBV15 to TRBJ2-3; possible D gene TRBD1, 5 bases. This clonotype was sampled from a woman between 45 and 65 years old with Graves' hyperthyroidism. Sequenced sample: blood. Written as DNA, the CDR3 is TGTGCCACCAGCGGGTGGGGCTCAGATACGCAGTATTTT. This codes for CATSGWGSDTQYF.